This TCR beta chain was captured by sequencing in a study of blood T cell repertoires in COVID-19. Overall study context: The United States, Italy and Spain supplied acute and convalescent COVID-19 samples.

This CDR3 contains 15 residues. The germline V gene has CDR1 MNHEY and CDR2 SVGAGI. Trimming pared 6 bases from V and 1 base from J, leaving 15 bases between. Which cohort a participant joined came from the clinical history participants gave. Data came from immunoSEQ multiplex PCR; TCRdb stores just in-frame clones and leaves some out. Of approximately 300,000 clones detected, approximately 88% appear once; the ten largest clones hold approximately 5.2%. The material sequenced was PBMCs or T cells enriched from blood (not recorded which). The source of this sequence is a man aged 55 to 70 who had recovered from COVID-19. This sequence joins TRBV6-5 and TRBJ1-1; maybe TRBD1 (6 bases). DNA of the CDR3: TGTGCCAGCAGGGAGGGGGGGGGCTGGAACACTGAAGCTTTCTTT. This encodes CASREGGGWNTEAFF.